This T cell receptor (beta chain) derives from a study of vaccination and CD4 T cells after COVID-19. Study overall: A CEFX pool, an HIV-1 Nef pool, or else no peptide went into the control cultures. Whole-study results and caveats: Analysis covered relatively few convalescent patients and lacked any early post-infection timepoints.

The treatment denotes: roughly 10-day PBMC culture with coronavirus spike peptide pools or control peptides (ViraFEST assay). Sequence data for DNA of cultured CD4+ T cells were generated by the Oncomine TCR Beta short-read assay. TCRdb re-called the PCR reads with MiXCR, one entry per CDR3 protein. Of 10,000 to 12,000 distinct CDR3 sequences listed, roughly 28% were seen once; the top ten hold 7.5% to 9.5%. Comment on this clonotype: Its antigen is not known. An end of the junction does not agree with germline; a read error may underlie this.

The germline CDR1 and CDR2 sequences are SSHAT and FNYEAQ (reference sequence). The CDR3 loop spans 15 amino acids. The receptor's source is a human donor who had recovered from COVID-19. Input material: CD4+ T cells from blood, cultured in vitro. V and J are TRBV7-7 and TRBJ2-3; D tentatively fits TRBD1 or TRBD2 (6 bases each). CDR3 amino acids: CASSATGTWADTQYF. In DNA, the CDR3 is TGTGCTAGCAGCGCCACAGGGACTTGGGCGGATACGCAGTATTTT. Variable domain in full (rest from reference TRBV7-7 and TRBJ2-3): GAGVSQSPRYKVTKRGQDVTLRCDPISSHATLYWYQQALGQGPEFLTYFNYEAQPDKSGLPSDRFSAERPEGSISTLTIQRTEQRDSAMYRCASSATGTWADTQYFGPGTRLTVL.